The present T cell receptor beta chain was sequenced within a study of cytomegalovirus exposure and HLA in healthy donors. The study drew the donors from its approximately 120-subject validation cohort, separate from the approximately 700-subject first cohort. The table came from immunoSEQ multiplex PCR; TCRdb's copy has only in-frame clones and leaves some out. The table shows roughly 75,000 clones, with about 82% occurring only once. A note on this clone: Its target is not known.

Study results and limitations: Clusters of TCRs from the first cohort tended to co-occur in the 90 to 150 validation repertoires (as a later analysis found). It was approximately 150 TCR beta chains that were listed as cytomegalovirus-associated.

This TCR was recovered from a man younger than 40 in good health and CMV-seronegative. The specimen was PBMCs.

The CDR3 loop is CASSLNADTGELFF. The DNA for the CDR3 is TGTGCCAGCAGCTTAAACGCAGACACCGGGGAGCTGTTTTTT. The chain couples TRBV7-3 to TRBJ2-2; no clear D. The germline gives CDR1 SGHTA, CDR2 FQGTGA. The CDR3 has 14 residues. Trimming shortened V by 1 base and J by 3 bases, and 6 bases separated the two germline ends.